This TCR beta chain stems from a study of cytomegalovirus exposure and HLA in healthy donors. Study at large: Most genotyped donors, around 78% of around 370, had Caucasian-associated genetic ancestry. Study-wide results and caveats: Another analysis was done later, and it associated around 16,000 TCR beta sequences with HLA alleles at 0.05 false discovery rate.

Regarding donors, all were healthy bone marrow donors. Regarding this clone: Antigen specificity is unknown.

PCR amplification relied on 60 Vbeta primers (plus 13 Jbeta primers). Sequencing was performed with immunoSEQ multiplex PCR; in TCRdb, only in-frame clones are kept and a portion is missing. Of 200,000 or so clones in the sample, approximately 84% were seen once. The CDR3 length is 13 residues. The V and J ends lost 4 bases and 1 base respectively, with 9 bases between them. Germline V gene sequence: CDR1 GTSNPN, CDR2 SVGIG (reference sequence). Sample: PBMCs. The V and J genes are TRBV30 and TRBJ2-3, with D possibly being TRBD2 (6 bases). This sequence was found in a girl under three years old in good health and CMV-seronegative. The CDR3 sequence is CAWTPGGTDTQYF. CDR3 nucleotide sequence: TGTGCCTGGACCCCGGGAGGCACAGATACGCAGTATTTT.